Each of the 19 T cell receptor beta chains below was sequenced from the same sample in a study of blood T cell repertoires in COVID-19. Data came from immunoSEQ multiplex PCR; TCRdb stores just in-frame clones and leaves some out. Of some 530,000 clones in the sample, about 88% were seen once. The sequenced sample consisted of PBMCs or T cells enriched from blood (not recorded which). These receptors all come from a woman aged 55-75 years who had recovered from COVID-19.

Only one count was recorded for this clone. The chain links TRBV11-2 to TRBJ1-5; D might be TRBD1 (6 bases). Looked up from germline, CDR1 is SGHAT and CDR2 is FQNNGV. The CDR3 is 14 residues long. Trimming removed 0 bases from V and 6 bases from J, with 9 bases in between. CDR3 DNA sequence: TGTGCCAGCAGCTTAGATATAGGGGGTCAGCCCCAGCATTTT. As protein: CASSLDIGGQPQHF.

This chain uses TRBV5-5 with TRBJ2-1, with D possibly matching TRBD2 (5 bases). Germline V lookup: CDR1 SGHKS, CDR2 YYEKEE (reference sequence). V lost 1 base, J lost 6 bases, and 11 bases lay in between. CDR3 length: 14 residues. CDR3 in amino acids: CASSLLRGSNEQFF. The CDR3 DNA follows: TGTGCCAGCAGCTTGTTAAGAGGGAGCAATGAGCAGTTCTTC.

The chain recombines TRBV6-5 with TRBJ2-7; 9 nucleotides match TRBD1. The germline V gene has CDR1 MNHEY and CDR2 SVGAGI. This CDR3 is 11 amino acids long. The DNA of the CDR3 is TGTGCCAGCAGCGGGACAGGGACCCCTATTGTC. The encoded protein is CASSGTGTPIV.

The gene calls are TRBV9 and TRBJ2-7; D is possibly TRBD1 (5 bases). The V and J ends lost 3 bases and 3 bases respectively, with 13 bases between them. CDR3 size: 14 residues. Germline CDR1 SGDLS, CDR2 YYNGEE. The CDR3 sequence is CASSAAVGLYEQYF. For the CDR3, the DNA is TGTGCCAGCAGCGCCGCGGTGGGGCTCTACGAGCAGTACTTC.

The table lists this clone with a count of one. The chain recombines TRBV3-1 (or the pseudogene TRBV3-2) with TRBJ2-2, with a tentative D call TRBD2 (7 bases). V dropped 1 base and J dropped 5 bases, with 17 bases sitting between them. Germline V CDR1 and CDR2: LGHDT, YNNKEL (reference sequence). The CDR3 contains 17 residues. CDR3 DNA sequence: TGTGCCAGCAGCCAAGTTGCGGGGGCGCGGGTAACCGGGGAGCTGTTTTTT. It translates to CASSQVAGARVTGELFF.

CDR3 sequence reads: CATSARTSGYNEQFF. The CDR3 DNA is TGTGCCACCAGTGCCCGGACTAGCGGTTACAATGAGCAGTTCTTC. The rearrangement links TRBV24-1 to TRBJ2-1; TRBD2 aligns across 10 bases. The CDR3 spans 15 residues. V trimming: 5 bases; J trimming: 4 bases; junction bases outside the gene matches: 4. Germline V gene data show CDR1 as KGHDR and CDR2 as SFDVKD.

The V gene is TRBV10-3, the J gene TRBJ1-1; TRBD1 might be the D (6 bases). The CDR3 extends over 13 amino acids. CDR1 is ENHRY and CDR2 is SYGVKD in the germline V gene. Trimming cost V 11 bases and J 0 bases, with 13 bases left between them. The CDR3 sequence is CASRTDLNTEAFF. DNA of the CDR3: TGTGCCTCAAGGACAGATTTGAACACTGAAGCTTTCTTT.

The rearrangement uses TRBV6-2 or TRBV6-3 and TRBJ2-7; 8 nucleotides align to TRBD1. Germline loops: CDR1 MNHEY, CDR2 SVGEGT. The CDR3 has 15 amino acids. V was clipped by 2 bases and J by 4 bases; unmatched bases: 7. The chain's CDR3 is CASSYLPGGRYEQYV. The DNA for the CDR3 is TGTGCCAGCAGTTACCTCCCAGGGGGCAGGTACGAGCAGTACGTC.

This clone occurred once. CDR3 in DNA: TGTGCCTGGAGTGCCGGGAGTCTCGAAGAGACCCAGTACTTC. Its translation: CAWSAGSLEETQYF. This chain connects TRBV30 to TRBJ2-5; TRBD2 is a possible D gene (6 bases). The CDR3 covers 14 residues. From germline, CDR1 is GTSNPN and CDR2 SVGIG (reference sequence). The V end lost 1 base, the J end lost 3 bases, and 12 bases lay between the germline ends.

This clone came up once. The CDR3 DNA follows: TGTGCCAGCAGACAGGGCCCTGAAGCTTTCTTT. This encodes CASRQGPEAFF. The chain uses TRBV2 and TRBJ1-1; perhaps TRBD1 as D (6 bases). Trimming took off 6 bases at V and 6 bases at J, with 8 bases between the two ends. This CDR3 has 11 residues. Looked up from germline, CDR1 is SNHLY and CDR2 is FYNNEI.

The chain recombines TRBV11-3 with TRBJ2-3; 12 bases match TRBD2. CDR1 is SGHNT, CDR2 YENEEA, per germline. After removal of 4 bases from V and 4 bases from J, the junction contained 6 bases not matched to a gene. The CDR3 is made up of 16 amino acids. This CDR3 is CASSSQTSGGPDTQYF. For the CDR3, the DNA is TGTGCCAGCAGCTCCCAGACTAGCGGGGGACCAGATACGCAGTATTTT.

The CDR3 protein is CASSEGAGTNQPQHF. In DNA form, the CDR3 reads TGTGCCAGCAGTGAAGGGGCGGGTACCAATCAGCCCCAGCATTTT. The chain uses TRBV2 and TRBJ1-5; the D is unclear. Looked up from germline, CDR1 is SNHLY and CDR2 is FYNNEI. V was shortened by 1 base and J by 3 bases, with 10 bases between the two germline ends. The CDR3 has 15 amino acids.

The V and J genes are TRBV2 and TRBJ2-7; TRBD2 is a possible D gene (6 bases). V lost 6 bases, J lost 4 bases, and 13 bases lay in between. Germline CDR1 reads SNHLY; CDR2 reads FYNNEI. This CDR3 region has 13 residues. CDR3 coding DNA: TGTGCCAGCAGGAGGGCAGGGAGGTACGAGCAGTACTTC. This gives the protein CASRRAGRYEQYF.

The chain is built from TRBV24-1 and TRBJ2-1; unclear D gene. The V end lost 7 bases, the J end lost 7 bases, and 13 bases lay between the germline ends. The germline V gene has CDR1 KGHDR and CDR2 SFDVKD. This CDR3 is built from 13 residues. CDR3 nucleotide sequence: TGTGCCACCAGACCGACTGGAACGAATGAGCAGTTCTTC. Protein sequence: CATRPTGTNEQFF.

V gene TRBV27 combines with J gene TRBJ1-1; 7 nucleotides match TRBD1. The CDR3 consists of 13 residues. Trimming took 6 bases from V and 3 from J; bases not matched to a gene: 4. The germline V gene has CDR1 MNHEY and CDR2 SMNVEV (reference sequence). In nucleotides, the CDR3 is TGTGCCAGCAGGCGCAGGGGGGACACTGAAGCTTTCTTT. It encodes CASRRRGDTEAFF.

The chain couples TRBV5-4 to TRBJ2-3, with a tentative D call TRBD2 (7 bases). Germline CDR1 and CDR2: SGHNT and YYREEE (reference sequence). The length of the CDR3 is 17 residues. Trimming stripped 7 bases from V and 8 bases from J, with 29 bases between. The CDR3 protein is CASQPGGAGAPAGTQYF. The CDR3 DNA sequence: TGTGCCAGCCAGCCTGGGGGGGCGGGGGCCCCAGCGGGTACGCAGTATTTT.

This clone turned up a few times. The chain joins TRBV2 to TRBJ2-7; D is undetermined. The CDR3 runs 12 residues. Trimming took 1 base from V and 2 from J, leaving 3 bases between them. Per the germline V gene, CDR1 is SNHLY and CDR2 is FYNNEI. The CDR3 is CASSEGTYEQYF. The CDR3 nucleotides read TGTGCCAGCAGTGAAGGTACCTACGAGCAGTACTTC.

V usage is TRBV27 and J usage is TRBJ2-7, with 9 bases matching TRBD1. With V trimmed by 2 bases and J by 2 bases, 4 bases remained unmatched. The germline V gene has CDR1 MNHEY and CDR2 SMNVEV (reference sequence). The length of the CDR3 is 15 residues. CDR3 residues: CASSLLQGATYEQYF. The CDR3 DNA reads TGTGCCAGCAGTTTACTACAGGGGGCTACCTACGAGCAGTACTTC.

This clone came up once. The chain couples TRBV7-9 to TRBJ1-4; 9 bases align to TRBD1. CDR1 is SEHNR and CDR2 is FQNEAQ in the germline V gene (reference sequence). Trimming cost V 4 bases and J 7 bases; bases outside gene matches: 7. The CDR3 runs 15 residues. The DNA for the CDR3 is TGTGCCAGCAGCTCTAGGACAGGGGAGGGTGAAAAACTGTTTTTT. Translation: CASSSRTGEGEKLFF.